The 22 T cell receptor beta chains in this list originate from one sample, sequenced in a study of T cell changes during pregnancy in multiple sclerosis. Sequencing used immunoSEQ multiplex PCR; TCRdb keeps in-frame clones, though not all of them. The sample carries tens of thousands of clones, around 91% recorded once. The sequencing used CD4+ T cells from peripheral blood mononuclear cells, collected in the second trimester of pregnancy. These receptors were collected from a female donor in good health, enrolled as a control in a pregnancy study.

The V call is TRBV7-3, the J call TRBJ1-1; D uncertain. This CDR3 contains 13 residues. V lost 5 bases and J lost 1, with 8 bases in between. Germline V gives CDR1 SGHTA, CDR2 FQGTGA. The CDR3 region has the DNA TGTGCCAGCAGCCAGGATCCGAACACTGAAGCTTTCTTT. Encoded protein: CASSQDPNTEAFF.

This chain connects TRBV6-4 to TRBJ2-1, with 9 bases aligning to TRBD2. The V gene's germline CDR1 is MRHNA and CDR2 SNTAGT. Losses at the gene ends were 6 bases for V and 1 base for J; bases not matched to a gene: 4. The CDR3 is 15 amino acids. The CDR3 loop reads CASSPSGVSYNEQFF. The CDR3 DNA reads TGTGCCAGCAGCCCTAGCGGGGTATCCTACAATGAGCAGTTCTTC.

The rearrangement links TRBV18 to TRBJ1-1, with D tentatively TRBD1 (5 bases). From germline, CDR1 is KGHSH and CDR2 LQKENI. V was clipped by 6 bases and J by 2 bases, with 16 bases between them. The CDR3 spans 15 residues. CDR3 in DNA: TGTGCCAGCTCCTACTCCGGGGGGAGAAACACTGAAGCTTTCTTT. This encodes CASSYSGGRNTEAFF.

The V gene is TRBV19, the J gene TRBJ1-2, with TRBD1 matching over 7 bases. From germline, CDR1 is LNHDA and CDR2 SQIVND (reference sequence). CDR3 length: 15 amino acids. The trim removed 0 bases at V and 3 bases at J, leaving 4 bases unmatched. DNA for the CDR3: TGTGCCAGTAGTATAGATGGACAGGCTTACTATGGCTACACCTTC. Its translation: CASSIDGQAYYGYTF.

This chain's CDR3 is CASSLAQGTGVPEAFF. CDR3 in DNA: TGTGCCAGCAGCTTAGCGCAAGGGACAGGGGTCCCTGAAGCTTTCTTT. The chain carries TRBV7-8 and TRBJ1-1, with 10 bases fitting TRBD1. The V gene's germline CDR1 is SGHVS and CDR2 FQNEAQ. The CDR3 contains 16 residues. Trimming removed 0 bases from V and 6 bases from J; junction bases left unmatched: 7.

The V call is TRBV2, the J call TRBJ1-2, with TRBD1 matching 9 bases. The V segment lost 4 bases and the J segment 8 bases; nucleotides outside the gene matches: 23. Germline V gene sequence: CDR1 SNHLY, CDR2 FYNNEI. This CDR3 is 19 amino acids long. Here the CDR3 reads CASSVGRIGAGQGYNGYTF. For the CDR3, the DNA is TGTGCCAGCAGTGTCGGCCGTATTGGGGCGGGACAGGGATATAACGGCTACACCTTC.

The chain joins TRBV5-1 to TRBJ1-1; possible D gene TRBD1, 6 bases. V lost 4 bases and J 1 base, leaving 14 bases between the germline ends. Germline assignment: CDR1 SGHRS and CDR2 YFSETQ. This CDR3 is 15 amino acids long. DNA of the CDR3: TGCGCCAGCAGCCTCCAGACAGGAACGAACACTGAAGCTTTCTTT. It encodes CASSLQTGTNTEAFF.

V gene TRBV30 combines with J gene TRBJ1-2; 8 nucleotides align to TRBD1. The CDR3 is 12 amino acids. V lost 2 bases, J lost 4 bases, and 0 bases stayed unmatched. CDR1 is GTSNPN, CDR2 SVGIG, per germline (reference sequence). The CDR3: CAWSTGGYGYTF. The DNA for the CDR3 is TGTGCCTGGAGTACAGGGGGCTATGGCTACACCTTC.

This sequence joins TRBV18 and TRBJ1-4; D unclear. CDR3 length: 14 residues. Germline values: CDR1 KGHSH, CDR2 LQKENI. V was trimmed by 3 bases and J by 7 bases, leaving 12 bases between them. The CDR3 here is CASSPDGGREKLFF. The CDR3 DNA sequence: TGTGCCAGCTCACCGGACGGAGGTCGTGAAAAACTGTTTTTT.

The chain combines TRBV27 with TRBJ1-5; D gene uncertain. Germline V gene data show CDR1 as MNHEY and CDR2 as SMNVEV (reference sequence). The CDR3 extends over 15 amino acids. V was shortened by 6 bases and J by 0 bases, with 12 bases between the two germline ends. The CDR3 spells CASRVTRYSNQPQHF. In DNA, the CDR3 is TGTGCCAGCAGGGTGACGAGGTATAGCAATCAGCCCCAGCATTTT.

This clone has only one observation. The chain's CDR3 is CASSRDRADEQYF. CDR3 bases: TGCGCCAGCAGCCGGGACAGGGCAGACGAGCAGTACTTC. J is TRBJ2-7 and V is TRBV5-1, with 9 nucleotides matching TRBD1. Trimming at V came to 4 bases and at J to 5 bases, leaving 4 bases not matched to a gene. Germline CDR1 and CDR2: SGHRS and YFSETQ. This CDR3 is 13 amino acids long.

The chain couples TRBV10-2 to TRBJ1-5; D gene uncertain. Germline CDR1 WSHSY, CDR2 SAAADI. Trimming cost V 0 bases and J 0 bases, with 9 bases left between them. The CDR3 runs 16 residues. CDR3 region: CASSESGGNSNQPQHF. CDR3 nucleotides: TGCGCCAGCAGTGAGTCGGGAGGCAATAGCAATCAGCCCCAGCATTTT.

The chain couples TRBV5-1 to TRBJ1-3; a possible D gene is TRBD1 (6 bases). CDR3 length: 16 amino acids. V was pared by 3 bases and J by 0 bases, with 13 bases between. The V gene's germline CDR1 is SGHRS and CDR2 YFSETQ. DNA of the CDR3: TGCGCCAGCAGCTCATCACAGGGCATCTCTGGAAACACCATATATTTT. It specifies CASSSSQGISGNTIYF.

This clone was detected only once. This chain uses TRBV7-2 with TRBJ2-1, with 14 positions matching TRBD2. J lost 4 bases, V lost 5 bases, and 7 bases had no gene match. The CDR3 spans 17 residues. Germline V lookup: CDR1 SGHTA, CDR2 FQGNSA. This chain's CDR3 is CASSPGTSGGLYNEQFF. The CDR3 DNA is TGTGCCAGCAGCCCCGGGACTAGCGGGGGCCTGTACAATGAGCAGTTCTTC.

V is TRBV27 and J is TRBJ2-7; the D gene is possibly TRBD1 (6 bases). CDR3 length: 13 residues. Germline V CDR1 and CDR2: MNHEY, SMNVEV (reference sequence). Trimming cost V 4 bases and J 3 bases, with 10 bases left between them. The CDR3 nucleotides are TGTGCCAGCAGTTGGACAGCCGACTACGAGCAGTACTTC. Translation: CASSWTADYEQYF.

This clone appeared a few times. V is TRBV28 and J is TRBJ1-2, with D unclear. Germline V gives CDR1 MDHEN, CDR2 SYDVKM. The CDR3 sequence is 12 residues long. The germline V and J ends were trimmed by 9 bases and 5 bases, with 13 bases remaining between them. Here the CDR3 reads CASATVAYGYTF. The CDR3 DNA sequence: TGTGCCAGTGCGACGGTAGCTTATGGCTACACCTTC.

J is TRBJ1-6 and V is TRBV5-6; perhaps TRBD1 as D (6 bases). Germline CDR1 and CDR2: SGHDT and YYEEEE. This CDR3 comprises 16 residues. With 4 bases removed from V and 9 bases from J, the gap between germline ends came to 20 bases. CDR3 coding DNA: TGTGCCAGCAGCCCCGTTGGGGGCCCACGAAGTTCACCCCTCCACTTT. Its translation: CASSPVGGPRSSPLHF.

This sequence joins TRBV27 and TRBJ1-6; D is perhaps TRBD1 (5 bases). Germline lookup yields CDR1 MNHEY and CDR2 SMNVEV (reference sequence). Trimming took 2 bases from V and 9 from J, leaving 17 bases between them. The CDR3 covers 16 residues. CDR3 sequence (DNA): TGTGCCAGCAGTTTAGATTTAGGAGACAGATCTTCACCCCTCCACTTT. Translated, it gives CASSLDLGDRSSPLHF.

This sequence joins TRBV27 and TRBJ1-3; the D is unclear. The CDR3 length is 12 residues. V lost 10 bases and J 0 bases, leaving 7 bases between the germline ends. Germline V gene lookup returns CDR1 MNHEY and CDR2 SMNVEV (reference sequence). CDR3 coding DNA: TGTGCCACCCTTAGCTCTGGAAACACCATATATTTT. Translation: CATLSSGNTIYF.

CDR3 region: CASSSGGAMNTEAFF. In DNA form, the CDR3 reads TGCGCCAGCAGCTCAGGGGGCGCGATGAACACTGAAGCTTTCTTT. This rearrangement joins TRBV5-1 to TRBJ1-1, with TRBD1 identical over 8 bases. CDR3 length: 15 residues. CDR1 is SGHRS, CDR2 YFSETQ, per germline. The trim removed 3 bases at V and 0 bases at J, leaving 4 bases unmatched.

The V and J genes are TRBV5-6 and TRBJ2-1; 9 positions agree with TRBD2. Germline values: CDR1 SGHDT, CDR2 YYEEEE. The CDR3 is made up of 14 amino acids. The V segment lost 2 bases and the J segment 7 bases; nucleotides outside the gene matches: 4. DNA for the CDR3: TGTGCCAGCAGCTTATCTAGCGGGGATAATGAGCAGTTCTTC. This sequence encodes CASSLSSGDNEQFF.

This chain links TRBV5-1 with TRBJ2-7; D remains ambiguous. This CDR3 has 14 amino acids. V lost 2 bases to trimming and J lost 7 bases, with 16 bases between them. The germline V gene encodes CDR1 SGHRS and CDR2 YFSETQ. The DNA for the CDR3 is TGCGCCAGCAGCTTCGGCGGTCCTTTGAGGGAGCAGTACTTC. Translated: CASSFGGPLREQYF.